Included here is one TCR beta chain sequence, with context. The specificity of this receptor is unknown. There are no base qualities to consult, and no much larger clone falls within one base. This sample stems from a study of blood T cell repertoires in COVID-19 (dated by TCRdb to about 2020). About the investigation overall: Collaborator samples came from the United States, Italy and Spain and covered acute and convalescent phases of COVID-19. Nearly every sample came with metadata listing a de-identified subject ID, COVID-19 status, age in years and sex. The repertoires were released in a freely available public database intended as a resource for research on the immune response to SARS-CoV-2. Subjects who had been exposed to COVID-19, were actively infected with it, or had recovered from it provided the deeply sampled blood TCRbeta repertoires that made up the dataset. Where available, HLA class I and class II types were obtained from metadata supplied by the sample provider rather than from assay-based typing. The prospective study material was composed of cDNA or gDNA derived from T cells, B-cell-depleted T cells, or PBMCs. The samples were drawn from the first 160 participants of the ongoing ImmuneRACE study and from over a thousand subjects provided by 6 global collaborators.

Participants in the prospective study were enrolled through a virtual design, were aged 18 to 89 years, and lived in 24 United States geographic areas. Cohort assignment in the prospective study relied on participant-reported clinical history from a screening survey and a study questionnaire. Each participant in the prospective study had whole blood, serum and a nasopharyngeal or oropharyngeal swab collected by mobile phlebotomists. Additional blood draws and questionnaires over a roughly two-month period could optionally be provided by prospective study participants. Blood samples from the prospective study were shipped frozen or at room temperature prior to DNA extraction. CDR1 SQVTM and CDR2 ANQGSEA were looked up in the germline V gene. Trimming removed 3 bases from V and 6 bases from J, leaving 11 bases between the germline ends. The CDR3 contains 12 residues, cysteine and phenylalanine counted. Only the CDR3 part of the read is kept: 36 bases, read in frame from the first base.

The immunoSEQ Assay, a bias-controlled multiplex PCR, was used to amplify TCRbeta CDR3 regions from genomic DNA. In the source study's methods: The number of nucleated cells in each sample was estimated from the amplification of reference gene primers within the assay. To quantify the absolute abundance of each unique TCRbeta CDR3 rearrangement, sequence reads were collapsed and filtered. Productive Simpson clonality was computed per sample as the square root of Simpson's diversity index over productive rearrangements. The table comes from immuneACCESS by way of TCRdb, which keeps in-frame sequences with V and J called. Part of the clones is missing from these tables; in studies checked, under half for an unresolved V gene and the rest for unknown reasons. V and J calls and clone size are as listed in that table; D and trimming were resolved from the DNA. This sample comprises roughly 420,000 clones, approximately 88% of them detected only once. The ten largest clones capture about 0.89% of the sample.

On the study overall, not on this receptor specifically: The quantity of clinical and demographic metadata differed by source and by participant and was supplied without curation.

In this chain, TRBV29-1 is recombined with TRBJ1-1, with no confidently assigned D gene. The TCR sequence derives from a woman in her 30s with acute COVID-19. Sequencing used PBMCs or T cells enriched from blood (not recorded which). The CDR3: CSVEKPTAEAFF. The DNA sequence follows: TGCAGCGTTGAGAAGCCTACCGCTGAAGCTTTCTTT.